The clone carrying this T cell receptor (beta chain) was counted a few times. TCRdb ran MiXCR on the RT-PCR reads and lists one entry per CDR3 protein. The sample includes about 500,000 distinct CDR3 sequences, 15% to 20% of them seen just once. The data are from a study of response to subunit inactivated influenza vaccine. The TCR was taken from a man in his fifties or sixties who received an inactivated influenza vaccine. Sample: CD4+ T cells sorted from PBMCs, taken less than 30 months after vaccination.

CDR3 amino acids: CASTRRDTEAFF. In nucleotides, the CDR3 is TGTGCCAGCACCCGCAGAGATACTGAAGCTTTCTTT. This chain connects TRBV6-6 to TRBJ1-1; D is unresolved. V was clipped by 7 bases and J by 5 bases, with 11 bases between them. Germline V lookup: CDR1 MNHNY, CDR2 SVGAGI (reference sequence). The CDR3 has 12 amino acids.